These 8 T cell receptor beta chains were sequenced from one sample in a study of cytomegalovirus exposure and HLA in healthy donors. The PCR ran on 60 Vbeta and 13 Jbeta primers. Sequenced by immunoSEQ multiplex PCR; TCRdb stores in-frame clones only, minus some. This table holds under 250,000 clones, 70% to 90% found once. Material for sequencing was PBMCs. The source is a girl aged 2-15 years in good health and CMV-seronegative.

About this clone: The junction departs from the called germline gene at one end, perhaps through a read error. The V and J genes are TRBV10-2 and TRBJ2-7, with D unresolved. The CDR3 runs 11 residues. Germline-derived CDR1 and CDR2 are WSHSY and SAAADI. CDR3 residues: CAGSDSYEQYF. In DNA, the CDR3 is TGCGCCGGCAGTGATAGTTACGAGCAGTACTTC.

The chain links TRBV4-2 to TRBJ2-7, with D possibly matching TRBD1 (5 bases). The CDR3 loop spans 14 amino acids. Germline CDR1 is LGHNA and CDR2 is YNFKEQ. Trimming left V 2 bases short and J 3 bases short, with 11 bases between. The CDR3 spells CASSQRHQGYEQYF. The DNA for the CDR3 is TGTGCCAGCAGCCAACGGCACCAGGGCTACGAGCAGTACTTC.

Details on this clone: One junction end disagrees with the germline gene, perhaps due to a read error. V gene TRBV5-6 combines with J gene TRBJ2-7; D might be TRBD1 (5 bases). Germline V gene lookup returns CDR1 SGHDT and CDR2 YYEEEE. The CDR3 runs to 15 residues. CDR3 nucleotides: TGTGCCAGCAGTCCCGGACAAATCTCCTCCCACGAGCAGTACTTC. Amino acid sequence: CASSPGQISSHEQYF.

The chain joins TRBV2 to TRBJ2-2, with 12 bases identical to TRBD2. V was clipped by 3 bases and J by 5 bases; unmatched bases: 1. The CDR3 runs 15 residues. Germline assignment: CDR1 SNHLY and CDR2 FYNNEI. This CDR3 is CASSDGLAGTGELFF. CDR3 coding DNA: TGTGCCAGCAGTGACGGACTAGCGGGGACCGGGGAGCTGTTTTTT. The complete variable domain, with remaining parts taken from reference TRBV2 and TRBJ2-2, reads EPEVTQTPSHQVTQMGQEVILRCVPISNHLYFYWYRQILGQKVEFLVSFYNNEISEKSEIFDDQFSVERPDGSNFTLKIRSTKLEDSAMYFCASSDGLAGTGELFFGEGSRLTVL.

The CDR3 region has the DNA TGTGCCAGCAGTTATGCTAGAAGATCCAACGAGCAGTACTTC. Translation gives CASSYARRSNEQYF. This rearrangement joins TRBV6-5 to TRBJ2-7, with D unresolved. Germline values: CDR1 MNHEY, CDR2 SVGAGI. This CDR3 spans 14 amino acids. Trimming removed 3 bases at V and 5 bases at J, with 14 bases between.

This chain connects TRBV28 to TRBJ1-2; D not resolved. This CDR3 region has 13 residues. V was shortened by 1 base and J by 5 bases, with 8 bases between the two germline ends. Germline assignment: CDR1 MDHEN and CDR2 SYDVKM. The CDR3 is CASSLSRGYGYTF. CDR3 DNA sequence: TGTGCCAGCAGTTTATCCAGAGGGTATGGCTACACCTTC.

The J gene is TRBJ1-5, the V gene TRBV7-2; no reliable D call. The CDR3 contains 13 residues. From germline, CDR1 is SGHTA and CDR2 FQGNSA. Trimming shortened V by 1 base and J by 7 bases, and 8 bases separated the two germline ends. CDR3: CASSLVGEQPQHF. The CDR3, as DNA: TGTGCCAGCAGCTTAGTCGGGGAGCAGCCCCAGCATTTT.

The V gene is TRBV2, the J gene TRBJ1-1; no clear D. Per the germline V gene, CDR1 is SNHLY and CDR2 is FYNNEI. CDR3 length: 11 amino acids. The CDR3 spells CAWSRNTEAFF. The DNA of the CDR3 is TGTGCGTGGAGCAGGAACACTGAAGCTTTCTTT.